The 2 T cell receptor beta chains reported below all come from one sample, sequenced in a study of Ad26.COV2.S vaccination and SARS-CoV-2 variants. The treatment denotes: around 19 received Ad26.COV2.S at low or high dose, single or two shots; a few received placebo; per-sample allocation not given. At day 63 after the first vaccine or placebo injection, samples were drawn. Some clones are missing from TCRdb's copy, which holds only in-frame ones; the method was immunoSEQ multiplex PCR. The data hold 300,000 to 400,000 clones, with about 82% observed a single time. The starting material was peripheral blood, obtained in a trial of Ad26.COV2.S vaccine versus placebo. These receptors were taken from a person aged 18-60 years who received the Ad26.COV2.S COVID-19 vaccine or a placebo.

The chain employs TRBV4-1 and TRBJ1-4; tentatively, D is TRBD1 (5 bases). The germline V and J ends were trimmed by 1 base and 7 bases, with 13 bases remaining between them. Germline CDR1 and CDR2: MGHRA and YSYEKL. This CDR3 has 15 amino acids. The CDR3 is CASSQGIQGGEKLFF. In DNA form, the CDR3 reads TGCGCCAGCAGCCAAGGTATCCAGGGAGGTGAAAAACTGTTTTTT.

V usage is TRBV29-1 and J usage is TRBJ2-7, with TRBD1 matching 10 bases. After removal of 1 base from V and 5 bases from J, the junction contained 2 bases not matched to a gene. Germline V CDR1 and CDR2: SQVTM, ANQGSEA. The CDR3 runs to 13 residues. The CDR3 bases are TGCAGCGTTGAAGTTGGGACAGGGGACGAGCAGTACTTC. It yields the protein CSVEVGTGDEQYF.